This TCR beta chain is drawn from a study of a mutant IDH1 vaccine in newly diagnosed glioma. Study-level information: Before enrollment, patients got radiotherapy alone, temozolomide alone, or mostly the combination.

Clones were sequenced by immunoSEQ multiplex PCR, and TCRdb holds only the in-frame ones, with some missing. The table lists about 36,000 clones, roughly 76% of them singletons. Germline CDR1 and CDR2: SGHNT and YENEEA. Trimming shortened V by 4 bases and J by 5 bases, and 11 bases separated the two germline ends. This CDR3 is built from 13 residues. The time point here: week 5, during vaccination. Each dose delivered 300 ug of mutant IDH1 20-mer peptide subcutaneously with imiquimod. About this clone: The antigen is not known.

The V gene is TRBV11-3, the J gene TRBJ2-5; no clear D. Sequencing used PBMCs, obtained from a glioma patient whose treatment included an IDH1 peptide vaccine. The receptor was derived from a man aged 50 or older with glioma. The CDR3 DNA reads as TGTGCCAGCAGCTCATCTAGTCAGGAGACCCAGTACTTC. Its translation: CASSSSSQETQYF.